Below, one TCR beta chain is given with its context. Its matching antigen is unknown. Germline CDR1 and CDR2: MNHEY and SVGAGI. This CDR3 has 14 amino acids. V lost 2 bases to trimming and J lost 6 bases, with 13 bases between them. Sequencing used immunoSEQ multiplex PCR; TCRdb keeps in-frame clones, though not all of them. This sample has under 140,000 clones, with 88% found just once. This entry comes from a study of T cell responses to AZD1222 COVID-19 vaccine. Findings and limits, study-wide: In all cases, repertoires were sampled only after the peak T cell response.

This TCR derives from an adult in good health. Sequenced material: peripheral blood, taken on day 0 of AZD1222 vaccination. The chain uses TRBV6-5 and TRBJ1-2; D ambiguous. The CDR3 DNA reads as TGTGCCAGCAGTTACCGCAGAATCCCCAATGGCTACACCTTC. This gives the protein CASSYRRIPNGYTF.